The 18 T cell receptor beta chains given below trace back to one sample, sequenced in a study of T-cell memory formation after mild COVID-19. Each CDR3 protein gets one entry after TCRdb re-called the 5' RACE reads with MiXCR. The sample lists about 470,000 distinct CDR3 sequences; more than 20% were seen once. What was sequenced was PBMCs or a T cell subset sorted from them (not recorded which). The receptor set was obtained from an adult woman who had mild COVID-19 (a few samples of this study predate the infection). Cell type and time point are not known.

This clonotype was picked up many times. This chain joins TRBV15 and TRBJ1-1, with a possible D match to TRBD1 (5 bases). The CDR3 spans 14 residues. Trimming cost V 8 bases and J 5 bases, with 18 bases left between them. Germline assignment: CDR1 LNHNV and CDR2 YYDKDF (reference sequence). The CDR3: CATALDEGRTEAFF. In nucleotides, the CDR3 is TGTGCCACCGCCTTGGATGAGGGGAGGACTGAAGCTTTCTTT.

The chain couples TRBV10-3 to TRBJ2-7; D ambiguous. This CDR3 contains 13 residues. Trimming removed 4 bases from V and 5 bases from J, with 12 bases in between. From germline, CDR1 is ENHRY and CDR2 SYGVKD. CDR3 nucleotides: TGTGCCATCAGTGTTCCCCCGGCCGACGAGCAGTACTTC. It yields the protein CAISVPPADEQYF.

The chain uses TRBV2 and TRBJ1-2, with D perhaps matching TRBD1 (6 bases). V lost 6 bases to trimming and J lost 7 bases, with 18 bases between them. The CDR3 runs to 14 residues. Per germline, CDR1 SNHLY and CDR2 FYNNEI. This CDR3 is CASSPAGAEGGYTF. CDR3 nucleotides: TGTGCCAGCAGCCCGGCGGGGGCAGAGGGTGGCTACACCTTC.

The rearrangement joins TRBV5-5 to TRBJ2-1, with 7 bases aligning to TRBD2. The germline V gene has CDR1 SGHKS and CDR2 YYEKEE (reference sequence). V gave up 3 bases and J gave up 4 bases; unmatched junction bases: 10. CDR3 size: 16 residues. CDR3 residues: CASSWGRLAVYNEQFF. DNA of the CDR3: TGTGCCAGCAGCTGGGGTCGGCTAGCGGTTTACAATGAGCAGTTCTTC.

This clonotype was detected a few times. V is TRBV12-3 or TRBV12-4 and J is TRBJ2-3, with 7 bases fitting TRBD2. V gave up 5 bases and J gave up 4 bases; unmatched junction bases: 12. The CDR3 totals 16 residues. CDR3 region: CASSPWGAGRSDTQYF. The DNA of the CDR3 is TGTGCCAGCAGTCCCTGGGGAGCGGGAAGATCAGATACGCAGTATTTT.

There are a few counts of this clonotype. V is TRBV12-3 or TRBV12-4 and J is TRBJ1-6; D possibly corresponds to TRBD1 (5 bases). CDR3 length: 17 residues. V was clipped by 1 base and J by 5 bases, with 15 bases between them. CDR3 sequence: CASSLDWQGSHNSPLHF. CDR3 coding DNA: TGTGCCAGCAGTTTAGATTGGCAGGGTTCCCATAATTCACCCCTCCACTTT.

This clonotype was picked up a small number of times. CDR3 in DNA: TGTGCCAGCATCCAGCGGGAGGGCCATTACAATGAGCAGTTCTTC. It codes for CASIQREGHYNEQFF. The rearrangement links TRBV4-2 to TRBJ2-1; TRBD2 agrees at 10 bases. This CDR3 is built from 15 residues. Germline values: CDR1 LGHNA, CDR2 YNFKEQ. V trimming: 7 bases; J trimming: 4 bases; junction bases outside the gene matches: 7.

This chain links TRBV7-2 with TRBJ2-1; the D is unclear. The CDR3 spans 15 residues. CDR1 is SGHTA and CDR2 is FQGNSA in the germline V gene. The ends were cut back, 0 bases at V and 3 bases at J, with 9 bases in the middle. The chain's CDR3 is CASSLAHVGYNEQFF. CDR3 DNA: TGTGCCAGCAGCTTAGCACATGTCGGCTACAATGAGCAGTTCTTC.

This clonotype was seen a few times. This chain links TRBV12-3 or TRBV12-4 with TRBJ1-1; unclear D gene. Trimming cost V 3 bases and J 4 bases, with 12 bases left between them. This CDR3 is 14 amino acids long. The CDR3 DNA reads as TGTGCCAGCAGTTTTAAAATAACCAGCACTGAAGCTTTCTTT. It specifies CASSFKITSTEAFF.

The rearrangement uses TRBV12-5 and TRBJ1-2; D ambiguous. Trimming pared 1 base from V and 4 bases from J, leaving 7 bases between. Germline CDR1 and CDR2: LGHNT and FRNRAP. The CDR3 loop spans 13 amino acids. DNA of the CDR3: TGTGCTAGTGGTTTGGACGGCGTCTATGGCTACACCTTC. Its protein is CASGLDGVYGYTF. Filled out from reference TRBV12-5 and TRBJ1-2, the complete variable domain reads DARVTQTPRHKVTEMGQEVTMRCQPILGHNTVFWYRQTMMQGLELLAYFRNRAPLDDSGMPKDRFSAEMPDATLATLKIQPSEPRDSAVYFCASGLDGVYGYTFGSGTRLTVV.

This clonotype was picked up a small number of times. J is TRBJ2-2 and V is TRBV24-1, with D unresolved. The CDR3 covers 12 residues. Germline CDR1 and CDR2: KGHDR and SFDVKD. V was pared by 5 bases and J by 4 bases, with 4 bases between. Written as DNA, the CDR3 is TGTGCCACCAGTGTCGCCACCGGGGAGCTGTTTTTT. Encoded protein: CATSVATGELFF.

The V gene is TRBV6-1, the J gene TRBJ1-1, with D possibly matching TRBD1 (5 bases). Trimming took off 3 bases at V and 7 bases at J, with 9 bases between the two ends. Germline V gene sequence: CDR1 MNHNS, CDR2 SASEGT. The CDR3 sequence is 12 residues long. This chain's CDR3 is CASSDSGGEAFF. The DNA of the CDR3 is TGTGCCAGCAGTGACTCGGGGGGTGAAGCTTTCTTT.

The chain has TRBV15 and TRBJ1-5, with 7 bases aligning to TRBD1. Germline loops: CDR1 LNHNV, CDR2 YYDKDF (reference sequence). V dropped 1 base and J dropped 4; count of bases not matched to a gene: 4. The length of the CDR3 is 15 residues. CDR3 amino acids: CATSRGDRENQPQHF. The DNA for the CDR3 is TGTGCCACCAGCAGAGGCGACAGGGAAAATCAGCCCCAGCATTTT.

This clonotype came up a few times. The chain couples TRBV6-5 to TRBJ2-1; D is ambiguous. Trimming removed 0 bases at V and 3 bases at J, with 9 bases between. The CDR3 spans 15 residues. Looked up from germline, CDR1 is MNHEY and CDR2 is SVGAGI. In nucleotides, the CDR3 is TGTGCCAGCAGTTACTCCGCGGAAGACTACAATGAGCAGTTCTTC. Its translation: CASSYSAEDYNEQFF.

This clonotype is a singleton in its sample. The rearrangement uses TRBV29-1 and TRBJ1-1; D perhaps matches TRBD1 (5 bases). CDR1 SQVTM and CDR2 ANQGSEA come from the germline V gene. V lost 1 base and J lost 4, with 7 bases in between. The CDR3 length is 12 residues. In DNA form, the CDR3 reads TGCAGCGTTGAAGGGAGGGGCACTGAAGCTTTCTTT. Translated: CSVEGRGTEAFF.

There are a few counts of this clonotype. The CDR3 region is CASRTGLAGVNEQFF. CDR3 nucleotides: TGTGCCAGCAGAACGGGACTAGCGGGAGTCAATGAGCAGTTCTTC. The chain links TRBV2 to TRBJ2-1; 14 nucleotides line up with TRBD2. Germline values: CDR1 SNHLY, CDR2 FYNNEI. This CDR3 has 15 residues. The trim removed 6 bases at V and 6 bases at J, leaving 4 bases unmatched.

The J gene is TRBJ1-4, the V gene TRBV20-1, with 8 bases identical to TRBD1. CDR3 length: 14 residues. The V gene's germline CDR1 is DFQATT and CDR2 SNEGSKA (reference sequence). The trim removed 4 bases at V and 8 bases at J, leaving 9 bases unmatched. In DNA, the CDR3 is TGCAGTGCTACGGATCGGACAGGGACGGAAAAACTGTTTTTT. Its translation is CSATDRTGTEKLFF.

This clonotype has a handful of counts. The chain links TRBV15 to TRBJ1-5, with D perhaps TRBD1 (5 bases). Germline V gene lookup returns CDR1 LNHNV and CDR2 YYDKDF (reference sequence). This CDR3 is built from 19 residues. Trimming shortened V by 0 bases and J by 7 bases, and 25 bases separated the two germline ends. The DNA of the CDR3 is TGTGCCACCAGCAGAGATCAGGGAGGGCCAGTCCCGGCGAGGCAGCCCCAGCATTTT. Its protein product is CATSRDQGGPVPARQPQHF.